The clone carrying this T cell receptor (beta chain) showed up just a few times. A universal primer site arose from template switching, and cDNA bore unique molecular identifiers. TCRdb re-analysed the 5' RACE reads in MiXCR, keeping a single row per CDR3 protein. This sample carries some 710,000 distinct CDR3 sequences, approximately 6% of them seen once, and the ten largest clones take approximately 1.6%. The data were taken from a study of identical twins. Trimming stripped 4 bases from V and 7 bases from J, with 18 bases between. Germline V CDR1 and CDR2: SGHRS, YFSETQ. The CDR3 is 15 residues long.

The specimen was naive T cells sorted from blood. V usage is TRBV5-1 and J usage is TRBJ2-1, with D maybe TRBD1 (6 bases). The TCR originated in a young man in good health. The chain's CDR3 is CASSTSRDTTNEQFF. The CDR3, as DNA: TGCGCCAGCAGCACCTCCCGGGACACCACGAATGAGCAGTTCTTC.